This T cell receptor (beta chain) was observed in a study of blood T cell repertoires in COVID-19. Study-level information: Sites in the United States, Italy and Spain provided acute and convalescent COVID-19 samples.

The data were produced by immunoSEQ multiplex PCR, yet TCRdb's version contains in-frame clones alone and is incomplete. The table includes about 190,000 clones, nearly 90% detected once. Sequenced sample: peripheral blood. This TCR was recovered from a man aged 45-65 years with acute or convalescent COVID-19.

The CDR3 DNA sequence: TGTGCCAGCAGCCAAACGACAGCGAACTATGGCTACACCTTC. Translation: CASSQTTANYGYTF. V is TRBV9 and J is TRBJ1-2; D might be TRBD1 (5 bases). Trimming cost V 4 bases and J 2 bases, with 12 bases left between them. Germline lookup yields CDR1 SGDLS and CDR2 YYNGEE. This CDR3 region has 14 residues.